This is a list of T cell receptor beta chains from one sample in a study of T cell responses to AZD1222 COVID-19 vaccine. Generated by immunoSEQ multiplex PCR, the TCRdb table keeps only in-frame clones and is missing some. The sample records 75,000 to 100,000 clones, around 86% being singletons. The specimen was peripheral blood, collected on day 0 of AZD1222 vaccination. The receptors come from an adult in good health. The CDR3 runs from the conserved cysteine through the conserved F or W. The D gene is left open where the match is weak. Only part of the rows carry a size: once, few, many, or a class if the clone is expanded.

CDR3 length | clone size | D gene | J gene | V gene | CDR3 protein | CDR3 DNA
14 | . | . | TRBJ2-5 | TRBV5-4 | CASSPKGGRETQYF | TGTGCCAGCAGCCCGAAGGGGGGCAGGGAGACCCAGTACTTC
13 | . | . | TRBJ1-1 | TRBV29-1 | CSVAEGINTEAFF | TGCAGCGTTGCAGAGGGGATTAACACTGAAGCTTTCTTT
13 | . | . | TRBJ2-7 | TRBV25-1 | CASRAQGSNEQYF | TGTGCCAGCAGAGCGCAGGGATCAAACGAGCAGTACTTC
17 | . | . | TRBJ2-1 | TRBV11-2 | CASSFTTFLSSYNEQFF | TGTGCCAGCAGCTTTACCACTTTCCTTAGCTCCTACAATGAGCAGTTCTTC
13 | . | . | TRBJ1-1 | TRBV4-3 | CASSLGGNTEAFF | TGCGCCAGCAGCCTTGGCGGGAACACTGAAGCTTTCTTT
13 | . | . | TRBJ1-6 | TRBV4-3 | CASSQGLKEPLHF | TGCGCCAGCAGCCAAGGGCTCAAGGAACCCCTCCACTTT
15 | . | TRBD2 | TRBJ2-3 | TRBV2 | CASKTTAGAGDTQYF | TGTGCCAGCAAAACTACAGCGGGAGCCGGAGATACGCAGTATTTT
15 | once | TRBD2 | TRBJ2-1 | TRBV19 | CASSSSGGSYNEQFF | TGTGCCAGTAGTTCTAGCGGGGGGTCCTACAATGAGCAGTTCTTC
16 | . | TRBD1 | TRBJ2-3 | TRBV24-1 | CATSDPATGGTDTQYF | TGTGCCACCAGTGATCCCGCGACAGGGGGCACAGATACGCAGTATTTT
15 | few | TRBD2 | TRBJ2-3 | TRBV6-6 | CASRPASGRAATQYF | TGTGCCAGCAGACCAGCTAGCGGGAGGGCCGCTACGCAGTATTTT
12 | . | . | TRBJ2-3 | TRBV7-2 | CASSTGLSTQYF | TGTGCCAGCAGCACCGGACTTTCTACGCAGTATTTT
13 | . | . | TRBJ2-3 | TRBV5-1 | CASSFIGADTQYF | TGCGCCAGCAGCTTTATCGGAGCAGATACGCAGTATTTT
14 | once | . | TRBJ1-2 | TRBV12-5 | CASGRGKSNYGYTF | TGTGCTAGTGGACGGGGGAAATCTAACTATGGCTACACCTTC
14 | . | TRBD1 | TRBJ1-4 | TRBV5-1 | CASSFDRGREKLFF | TGCGCCAGCAGCTTCGACAGGGGACGTGAAAAACTGTTTTTT
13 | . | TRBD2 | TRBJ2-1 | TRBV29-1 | CSVEGTSPHEQFF | TGCAGCGTCGAAGGGACTAGCCCCCATGAGCAGTTCTTC
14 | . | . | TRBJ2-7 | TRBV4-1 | CASSQDSTGYEQYF | TGCGCCAGCAGCCAAGATTCTACAGGGTACGAGCAGTACTTC
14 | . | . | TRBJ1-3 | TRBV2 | CASSPLGIGNTIYF | TGTGCCAGCAGCCCCCTTGGGATCGGAAACACCATATATTTT
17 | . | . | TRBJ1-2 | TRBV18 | CASSPSVPGRTNYGYTF | TGTGCCAGCTCACCCAGCGTTCCGGGACGTACTAACTATGGCTACACCTTC
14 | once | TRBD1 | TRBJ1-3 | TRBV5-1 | CASSLTGDGNTIYF | TGCGCCAGCAGCTTAACAGGGGACGGAAACACCATATATTTT
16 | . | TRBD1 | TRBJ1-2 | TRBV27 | CASSLSPTGGQGGYTF | TGTGCCAGCAGTTTATCTCCTACAGGGGGCCAGGGTGGCTACACCTTC
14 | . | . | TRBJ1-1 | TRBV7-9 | CASSSSLGRGGGIF | TGTGCCAGCAGCTCCTCTCTGGGTCGCGGTGGGGGAATCTTT
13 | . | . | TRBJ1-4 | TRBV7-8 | CASSLSLREKLFF | TGTGCCAGCAGCCTCTCGTTAAGAGAAAAACTGTTTTTT
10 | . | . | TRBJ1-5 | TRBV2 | CASGTQPQHF | TGTGCCAGCGGCACTCAGCCCCAGCATTTT
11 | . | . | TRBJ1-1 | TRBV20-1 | CSAGGDTEAFF | TGCAGTGCCGGGGGGGACACTGAAGCTTTCTTT
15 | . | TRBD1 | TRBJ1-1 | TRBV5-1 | CASSIGQVKATEAFF | TGCGCCAGCAGCATCGGACAGGTGAAGGCGACTGAAGCTTTCTTT
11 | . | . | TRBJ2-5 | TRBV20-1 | CSASKGETQYF | TGCAGTGCTAGTAAAGGGGAGACCCAGTACTTC
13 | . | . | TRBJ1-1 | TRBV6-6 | CASSQQGNTEAFF | TGTGCCAGCAGCCAACAGGGGAACACTGAAGCTTTCTTT
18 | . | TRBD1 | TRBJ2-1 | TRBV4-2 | CASSRREETGGAYNEQFF | TGTGCCAGCAGCCGCCGCGAGGAGACAGGGGGCGCTTACAATGAGCAGTTCTTC
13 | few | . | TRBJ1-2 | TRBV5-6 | CASREGAGGGYTF | TGTGCCAGCAGAGAGGGAGCCGGGGGAGGCTACACCTTC
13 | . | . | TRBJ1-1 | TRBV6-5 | CASKRPQNTEAFF | TGTGCCAGCAAACGCCCCCAGAACACTGAAGCTTTCTTT
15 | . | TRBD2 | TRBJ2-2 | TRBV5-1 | CASSVGAGGTGELFF | TGCGCCAGCAGCGTGGGTGCGGGGGGCACCGGGGAGCTGTTTTTT
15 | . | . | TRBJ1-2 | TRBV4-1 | CASSQLGHGLYGYTF | TGCGCCAGCAGCCAATTGGGACACGGACTCTATGGCTACACCTTC
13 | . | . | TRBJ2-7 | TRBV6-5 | CASSYGFAYEQYF | TGTGCCAGCAGTTATGGGTTCGCTTACGAGCAGTACTTC
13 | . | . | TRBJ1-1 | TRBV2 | CASTGDGNTEAFF | TGTGCCAGCACAGGAGACGGGAACACTGAAGCTTTCTTT
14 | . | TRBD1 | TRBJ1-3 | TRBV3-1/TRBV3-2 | CASKTGRTGNTIYF | TGTGCCAGTAAGACAGGGAGGACGGGAAACACCATATATTTT
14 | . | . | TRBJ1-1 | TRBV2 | CASSESRRPGRPFF | TGTGCCAGCAGTGAATCCCGGCGTCCAGGGCGGCCTTTCTTT
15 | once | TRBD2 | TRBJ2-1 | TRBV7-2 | CASSFLAGVNNEQFF | TGTGCCAGCAGCTTCCTAGCGGGAGTAAACAATGAGCAGTTCTTC
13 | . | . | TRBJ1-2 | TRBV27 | CASSFGRSYGYTF | TGTGCCAGCAGTTTCGGGCGGAGCTATGGCTACACCTTC
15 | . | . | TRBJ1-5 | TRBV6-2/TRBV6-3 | CASSYSNVKNQPQHF | TGTGCCAGCAGTTACTCGAATGTCAAAAATCAGCCCCAGCATTTT
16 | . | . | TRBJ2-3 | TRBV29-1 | CSVVGRPAFGTDTQYF | TGCAGCGTTGTTGGCAGACCCGCTTTCGGCACAGATACGCAGTATTTT
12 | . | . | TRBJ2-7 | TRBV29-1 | CSVEEAGYEQYF | TGCAGCGTTGAAGAGGCGGGCTACGAGCAGTACTTC
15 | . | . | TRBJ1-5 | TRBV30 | CAWRPSGLSNQPQHF | TGTGCCTGGAGGCCCTCGGGCCTGAGCAATCAGCCCCAGCATTTT
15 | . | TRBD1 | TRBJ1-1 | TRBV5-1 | CASSTTGGAGTEAFF | TGCGCCAGCAGTACCACAGGGGGCGCGGGTACTGAAGCTTTCTTT
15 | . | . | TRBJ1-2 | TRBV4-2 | CASSQASGGSYGYTF | TGTGCCAGCAGCCAAGCCAGCGGGGGATCCTATGGCTACACCTTC